These T cell receptor beta chains were read from a single sample in a study of CD8 T cells in Susac syndrome. TCRdb reprocessed the immunoSEQ multiplex PCR reads with MiXCR, giving one entry per CDR3 protein. This sample has some 150,000 distinct CDR3 sequences, with 95% to 96% found just once. The sequenced material came from CD8+ T cells from PBMCs. The receptor source for this set is a human donor with multiple sclerosis. Both conserved end residues are part of each CDR3. A D gene is named only where the DNA matches it firmly.

CDR3 protein,CDR3 DNA,V gene,D gene,J gene
CASSPGTSGGAFTDTQYF,TGCGCCAGCAGCCCCGGGACTAGCGGGGGGGCCTTCACAGATACGCAGTATTTT,TRBV4-1,TRBD2,TRBJ2-3
CASRLAGGNYNEQFF,TGTGCCAGCAGGTTAGCGGGGGGGAACTACAATGAGCAGTTCTTC,TRBV27,TRBD2,TRBJ2-1
CASREEGAEYF,TGTGCCAGCAGGGAGGAGGGGGCGGAGTACTTC,TRBV6-6,-,TRBJ2-4
CSVRPEMLSTDTQYF,TGCAGCGTTCGCCCCGAGATGCTCAGCACAGATACGCAGTATTTT,TRBV29-1,-,TRBJ2-3
CASGSKGYTF,TGTGCTAGTGGTTCTAAGGGCTACACCTTC,TRBV12-5,-,TRBJ1-2
CAWSVGRPGTEAFF,TGTGCCTGGAGTGTAGGGAGGCCGGGCACTGAAGCTTTCTTT,TRBV30,-,TRBJ1-1
CATSTQAGGITDTQYF,TGTGCCACCAGCACTCAAGCGGGGGGGATCACAGATACGCAGTATTTT,TRBV15,TRBD2,TRBJ2-3
CSVGEAVYGYTF,TGCAGCGTTGGCGAGGCGGTCTATGGCTACACCTTC,TRBV29-1,-,TRBJ1-2
CASSQDGGFIPYQETQYF,TGTGCCAGCAGCCAAGATGGAGGATTTATCCCCTACCAAGAGACCCAGTACTTC,TRBV14,-,TRBJ2-5
CASSYLGTSDGYTF,TGTGCCAGCAGTTACTTAGGGACGTCTGATGGCTACACCTTC,TRBV6-5,-,TRBJ1-2
CASSLVPDKNTEAFF,TGTGCCAGCAGCTTAGTCCCCGACAAGAACACTGAAGCTTTCTTT,TRBV7-6,-,TRBJ1-1
CASSSLPIQGNEQFF,TGTGCCAGCAGTTCTTTACCCATCCAGGGCAATGAGCAGTTCTTC,TRBV27,-,TRBJ2-1
CASSQVAGGRAEQFF,TGTGCCAGCAGCCAAGTAGCGGGGGGTCGTGCTGAGCAGTTCTTC,TRBV4-2,TRBD2,TRBJ2-1
CASSPGDGSYEQYF,TGTGCCAGTAGTCCGGGGGACGGTTCCTACGAGCAGTACTTC,TRBV19,-,TRBJ2-7
CSVESSTGELFF,TGCAGCGTTGAATCCAGCACCGGGGAGCTGTTTTTT,TRBV29-1,-,TRBJ2-2
CSAREDATNEKLFF,TGCAGCGCCCGGGAGGATGCAACTAATGAAAAACTGTTTTTT,TRBV29-1,-,TRBJ1-4